Listed below are T cell receptor beta chains from one sample, sequenced in a study of shared clonotypes between healthy human individuals. The data were produced by immunoSEQ multiplex PCR, yet TCRdb's version contains in-frame clones alone and is incomplete. The table has over a million clones, roughly 95% seen once. Sequencing input: naive CD4+ T cells sorted from blood. These receptors came from a man aged 30 to 39 in good health. Each CDR3 is given with its conserved first and last residue.

v_gene	j_gene	len	CDR3aa
TRBV5-5	TRBJ2-3	17	CASTFYSGPGRTDTQYF
TRBV28	TRBJ1-1	15	CASSLQIGGGTEAFF
TRBV18	TRBJ2-1	14	CASSPRTGANEQFF
TRBV10-2	TRBJ1-3	16	CASSESVGATGNTIYF
TRBV5-1	TRBJ2-5	17	CASSLEGLAGLGETQYF
TRBV29-1	TRBJ2-2	11	CSVAAPGELFF
TRBV4-1	TRBJ1-5	16	CASSQVETDSNQPQHF
TRBV18	TRBJ2-3	13	CASSPTSGDTQYF
TRBV7-8	TRBJ1-1	14	CASSLLTSFAEAFF
TRBV10-3	TRBJ2-3	15	CAISEQRVGADTQYF
TRBV5-1	TRBJ2-7	17	CASRVTGGADSSYEQYF
TRBV5-6	TRBJ1-1	17	CASSLGYGIRPYTEAFF
TRBV27	TRBJ2-7	15	CASSAPSGRSYEQYF
TRBV28	TRBJ1-5	14	CASTPGWGNQPQHF
TRBV15	TRBJ2-7	16	CATSRDRLAGMFEQYF
TRBV10-2	TRBJ2-2	13	CASNQGGSGELFF
TRBV11-2	TRBJ1-1	14	CASSLISGGTEAFF
TRBV5-5	TRBJ2-1	15	CASSLQGVSYNEQFF
TRBV4-3	TRBJ2-1	19	CASSQDLRVAGTEYNEQFF
TRBV7-9	TRBJ2-1	17	CASSPASGHISYNEQFF
TRBV7-9	TRBJ2-2	13	CASPGTLPGELFF
TRBV7-9	TRBJ2-5	13	CATDSGYRETQYF
TRBV9	TRBJ2-2	15	CASSVIREGTGELFF